Presented here are 11 T cell receptor beta chains from one specimen sequenced in a study of cytomegalovirus exposure and HLA in healthy donors (dated by TCRdb to 2016 to 2017). Library prep was done by the immunoSEQ multiplex PCR assay. For the multiplex PCR, a mixture combining 60 forward primers for TCR Vbeta segments and 13 reverse primers for TCR Jbeta segments was used. The table comes from immuneACCESS by way of TCRdb, which keeps in-frame sequences with V and J called. Part of the clones is missing from these tables; in studies checked, under half for an unresolved V gene and the rest for unknown reasons. For this sample the table gives 150,000 or so clones, of which around three quarters were detected only once. Of the sample, roughly 1% falls within the top ten clones. The sample consisted of PBMCs. Source of these receptors: a woman aged 40 to 49 in good health and CMV-seronegative.

V is TRBV14 and J is TRBJ1-4; TRBD1 might be the D (6 bases). This CDR3 is built from 14 residues. Germline lookup yields CDR1 SGHDN and CDR2 FVKESK. Trimming cost V 6 bases and J 4 bases, with 12 bases left between them. The CDR3 is CASSRTDFNEKLFF. CDR3 coding DNA: TGTGCCAGCAGTCGGACAGATTTTAATGAAAAACTGTTTTTT.

The V and J genes are TRBV5-1 and TRBJ1-5; D is undetermined. The germline V gene has CDR1 SGHRS and CDR2 YFSETQ. V lost 4 bases to trimming and J lost 1 base, with 9 bases between them. The CDR3 sequence is 14 residues long. The CDR3 loop is CASSLGESNQPQHF. For the CDR3, the DNA is TGCGCCAGCAGCCTCGGGGAGAGCAATCAGCCCCAGCATTTT.

This chain connects TRBV7-9 to TRBJ1-6; D call uncertain. The germline V gene encodes CDR1 SEHNR and CDR2 FQNEAQ (reference sequence). Trimming shortened V by 0 bases and J by 11 bases, and 5 bases separated the two germline ends. The CDR3 totals 12 residues. The CDR3 nucleotides read TGTGCCAGCAGCTTAGCGCTAACACCCCTCCACTTT. As protein: CASSLALTPLHF.

The chain has TRBV13 and TRBJ1-4, with D maybe TRBD1 (5 bases). The CDR3 contains 12 residues. Between the trimmed V and J ends, which lost 5 bases and 8 bases, there was a span of 9 bases. Germline values: CDR1 PRHDT, CDR2 FYEKMQ (reference sequence). The CDR3 here is CASSMGGEKLFF. CDR3 nucleotides: TGTGCCAGCAGCATGGGGGGAGAAAAACTGTTTTTT.

Notes on this clone: Germline is not matched at one junction end, which may reflect a read error. The chain employs TRBV29-1 and TRBJ2-3; 8 nucleotides agree with TRBD1. Germline values: CDR1 SQVTM, CDR2 ANQGSEA. CDR3 length: 15 residues. As DNA, the CDR3 is TGCAGCGTAGAAGACAGGGGACAGCCCACAGATACGCAGTATTTT. Translation: CSVEDRGQPTDTQYF.

The chain employs TRBV19 and TRBJ2-1; TRBD2 matches at 9 bases. The V gene's germline CDR1 is LNHDA and CDR2 SQIVND (reference sequence). The CDR3 is made up of 14 amino acids. The J segment lost 6 bases and the V segment lost 5 bases, leaving 5 bases of the junction unmatched. The CDR3 region has the DNA TGTGCCAGTAGTGTAGCGGGAGTGGGCAATGAGCAGTTCTTC. Translated: CASSVAGVGNEQFF. Full variable domain (missing parts from reference TRBV19 and TRBJ2-1): DGGITQSPKYLFRKEGQNVTLSCEQNLNHDAMYWYRQDPGQGLRLIYYSQIVNDFQKGDIAEGYSVSREKKESFPLTVTSAQKNPTAFYLCASSVAGVGNEQFFGPGTRLTVL.

The chain is built from TRBV11-2 and TRBJ2-7, with a weak D call TRBD2 (6 bases). Germline V gives CDR1 SGHAT, CDR2 FQNNGV. CDR3 length equals 15 residues. Trimming removed 4 bases at V and 2 bases at J, with 15 bases between. CDR3 in amino acids: CASSSSRDSPYEQYF. For the CDR3, the DNA is TGTGCCAGCAGCTCATCCCGGGACTCCCCCTACGAGCAGTACTTC.

The chain links TRBV11-2 to TRBJ1-5; TRBD1 matches at 7 bases. Germline CDR1 is SGHAT and CDR2 is FQNNGV. This CDR3 is built from 14 residues. Unmatched junction bases numbered 6, after V lost 5 bases and J lost 5 bases. DNA for the CDR3: TGTGCCAGCAGCCAGGACAGGTGGGATCAGCCCCAGCATTTT. Translated, it gives CASSQDRWDQPQHF.

The genes are TRBV27 and TRBJ2-2, with 7 bases that match TRBD1. The CDR3 has 16 residues. Losses at the gene ends were 4 bases for V and 0 bases for J; bases not matched to a gene: 5. Germline loops: CDR1 MNHEY, CDR2 SMNVEV (reference sequence). Written as DNA, the CDR3 is TGTGCCAGCAGTTCCGGACAGGCCCCGAACACCGGGGAGCTGTTTTTT. Its translation: CASSSGQAPNTGELFF.

The rearrangement links TRBV2 to TRBJ2-5; perhaps TRBD1 as D (6 bases). The CDR3 is 12 residues long. The germline CDR1 and CDR2 sequences are SNHLY and FYNNEI. Trimming cost V 5 bases and J 5 bases, with 9 bases left between them. The CDR3, as DNA: TGTGCCAGCAGTTATCAGGGGGAGACCCAGTACTTC. It yields the protein CASSYQGETQYF.

The chain employs TRBV11-1 and TRBJ2-1, with 7 bases lining up with TRBD1. Per germline, CDR1 SGHAT and CDR2 FQDESV (reference sequence). V shed 5 bases, J shed 5 bases, and the junction held 9 bases outside the gene matches. The CDR3 has 15 residues. Written as DNA, the CDR3 is TGTGCCAGCAGCCACCGACAGGGTAGGAACAATGAGCAGTTCTTC. As protein: CASSHRQGRNNEQFF.